The T cell receptor (beta chain) described here comes from a study of CD8+ T cells in alopecia areata. This clone was detected only a few times. Antigen unknown. One end of the junction is discordant with germline, which a read error may explain. Sequencing relied on a cDNA template that was reverse transcribed from extracted RNA. Assay used: immunoSEQ multiplex PCR; TCRdb lists only in-frame clones, some missing. The table includes hundreds of thousands of clones, less than 45% detected once. Treatment meaning: oral pan-JAK inhibitor, 5-10 mg twice daily. CD4+ and CD8+ T cells were sorted from PBMCs stained for CD3, CD4 and CD8. Germline-derived CDR1 and CDR2 are SSHAT and FNYEAQ (reference sequence). The CDR3 covers 14 residues. Broader study findings: Relative to normal scalp, lesional scalp, especially alopecia totalis/universalis, showed higher clonality. Scalp repertoires also include resident alphabeta T cells from normal skin.

The material was CD4+ T cells sorted from blood, obtained around week 30, from a patient treated with tofacitinib. The rearrangement links TRBV7-7 to TRBJ2-1; 8 bases are a match to TRBD2. This receptor was obtained from a human donor with alopecia areata. CDR3 sequence reads: CASSPGLVNNEQFF. The DNA for the CDR3 is TGTGCTAGCAGCCCGGGACTAGTGAACAATGAGCAGTTCTTC.